This T cell receptor beta chain was sequenced in a study of T cells in localized non-small cell lung cancer. This clone was counted only a few times. The antigen remains unidentified. The germline gives CDR1 SGHNT, CDR2 YENEEA. V lost 5 bases, J lost 2 bases, and 10 bases lay in between. The CDR3 spans 14 residues. This table comes from immunoSEQ multiplex PCR, and its TCRdb copy is limited to in-frame clones, with some not included. The repertoire holds 860 or so clones, around 24% seen once, with over 20% in the top ten. Study outcomes and limitations: Adjacent lung exhibited a median of approximately 59 among the 100 most abundant tumor clones. Highest T cell clonality was seen in uninvolved adjacent lung, surpassing that measured in tumor. Overall survival was longer when the density of T cells in the blood was higher.

Adjacent lung samples, free of atypia, were obtained at least 2 cm from the tumor margin. The material was normal lung tissue next to the tumor, obtained before any cancer treatment. V gene TRBV11-3 combines with J gene TRBJ1-3; no definite D call. This clonotype was obtained from a man between 35 and 75 years old with stage I squamous cell lung carcinoma. CDR3 in amino acids: CASSPLRTGNTIYF. The CDR3, as DNA: TGTGCCAGCAGCCCCCTCAGGACTGGAAACACCATATATTTT.